This T cell receptor beta chain was sequenced for a study of tumour-infiltrating T cells in Burkitt lymphoma. At the level of the study: This cohort included all epidemiological subtypes of Burkitt lymphoma. Productive clonality predicted overall and progression-free survival. General study results and limits: Public clonotypes, several, appeared across numerous Burkitt lymphoma patients.

Clones were read by immunoSEQ multiplex PCR, and TCRdb kept only the in-frame ones, dropping some. Here the sample spans under 5,000 clones, about 13% being singletons. This clone was seen a handful of times. Its matching antigen is unknown. This CDR3 is built from 12 residues. V lost 0 bases and J lost 7, with 8 bases in between. Germline lookup yields CDR1 SGDLS and CDR2 YYNGEE. This chain joins TRBV9 and TRBJ2-7; possible D gene TRBD2, 5 bases. Sequencing used tumor tissue. This receptor was identified in a human donor with Burkitt lymphoma. Here the CDR3 DNA reads TGTGCCAGCAGCGTAGACGAGGGAGAGCAGTACTTC. Translation: CASSVDEGEQYF.